This passage covers 6 T cell receptor beta chains from one sample sequenced in a study of control samples from healthy donors and cancer patients. Data came from immunoSEQ multiplex PCR; TCRdb stores just in-frame clones and leaves some out. The sample shows 100,000 to 150,000 clones, about 87% of them seen only once. Sequenced sample: blood. The receptors derive from a man between 60 and 75 years old in good health.

This chain joins TRBV3-1 (or the pseudogene TRBV3-2) and TRBJ2-2; perhaps TRBD1 as D (6 bases). The CDR3 extends over 18 amino acids. From germline, CDR1 is LGHDT and CDR2 YNNKEL (reference sequence). The germline V and J ends were trimmed by 3 bases and 1 base, with 18 bases remaining between them. CDR3 region: CASSQGAARLGNTGELFF. The CDR3, as DNA: TGTGCCAGCAGCCAGGGGGCTGCCAGACTCGGGAACACCGGGGAGCTGTTTTTT.

The V gene is TRBV19, the J gene TRBJ1-5, with 9 bases lining up with TRBD1. CDR1 and CDR2 (germline): LNHDA, SQIVND (reference sequence). V gave up 3 bases and J gave up 3 bases; unmatched junction bases: 3. The CDR3 loop spans 15 amino acids. The CDR3 protein is CASSIGTGFNQPQHF. Written as DNA, the CDR3 is TGTGCCAGTAGTATCGGGACAGGGTTCAATCAGCCCCAGCATTTT.

V is TRBV15 and J is TRBJ1-3; D not resolved. The CDR3 contains 17 residues. Per the germline V gene, CDR1 is LNHNV and CDR2 is YYDKDF (reference sequence). V lost 1 base to trimming and J lost 1 base, with 14 bases between them. DNA of the CDR3: TGTGCCACCAGCAGAGGAGGCGGGCTTGGTTCTGGAAACACCATATATTTT. Encoded protein: CATSRGGGLGSGNTIYF.

The rearrangement links TRBV6-5 to TRBJ1-2; D possibly corresponds to TRBD1 (5 bases). Germline CDR1 reads MNHEY; CDR2 reads SVGAGI. This CDR3 region has 16 residues. The V end was cut by 0 bases, the J end by 7 bases, with 18 bases between. The CDR3 loop is CASSYSGVSRVIGYTF. CDR3 nucleotide sequence: TGTGCCAGCAGTTACTCGGGGGTATCCAGGGTGATTGGCTACACCTTC.

The rearrangement links TRBV28 to TRBJ1-1; tentative D call: TRBD1 (5 bases). Germline V lookup: CDR1 MDHEN, CDR2 SYDVKM. Trimming cost V 6 bases and J 0 bases, with 11 bases left between them. The CDR3 has 14 residues. The CDR3 protein is CASSSGTVNTEAFF. As DNA, the CDR3 is TGTGCCAGCAGCTCCGGGACGGTGAACACTGAAGCTTTCTTT.

The rearrangement links TRBV11-2 to TRBJ2-5; 7 positions match TRBD1. The CDR3 runs 14 residues. Looked up from germline, CDR1 is SGHAT and CDR2 is FQNNGV. Trimming took 6 bases from V and 5 from J; bases not matched to a gene: 9. CDR3 DNA sequence: TGTGCCAGCAGAGCCGACAGGGCTGGGGAGACCCAGTACTTC. This encodes CASRADRAGETQYF.